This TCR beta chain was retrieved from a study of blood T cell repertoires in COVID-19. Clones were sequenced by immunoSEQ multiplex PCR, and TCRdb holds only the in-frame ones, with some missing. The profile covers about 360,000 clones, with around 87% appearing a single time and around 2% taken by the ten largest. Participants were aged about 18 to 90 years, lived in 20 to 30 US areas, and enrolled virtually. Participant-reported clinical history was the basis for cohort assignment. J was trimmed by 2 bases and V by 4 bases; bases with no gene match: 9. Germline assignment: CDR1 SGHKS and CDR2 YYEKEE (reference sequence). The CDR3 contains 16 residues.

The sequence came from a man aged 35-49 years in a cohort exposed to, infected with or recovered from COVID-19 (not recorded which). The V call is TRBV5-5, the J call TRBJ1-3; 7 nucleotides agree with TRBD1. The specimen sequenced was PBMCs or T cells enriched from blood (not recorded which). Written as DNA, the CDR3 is TGTGCCAGCAGCAGGACCGGGACAGCCGCTGGAAACACCATATATTTT. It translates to CASSRTGTAAGNTIYF.